What follows are 15 T cell receptor beta chains derived from one specimen sequenced in a study of blood T cell repertoires in COVID-19 (dated by TCRdb to 2020 to 2022). Preparation of the library involved the immunoSEQ multiplex PCR assay. In TCRdb, the immuneACCESS table is reduced to in-frame sequences with V and J assigned. These tables do not hold every clone; where another copy was compared, an unresolved V gene accounts for under half, and the others remain unexplained. Across this sample there are approximately 200,000 clones, with roughly 84% seen only once. 4.5% to 5.5% of the sample comes from the top ten. The source material was peripheral blood. The origin of the receptors is a woman aged 60-75 years who had recovered from COVID-19.

The chain uses TRBV9 and TRBJ1-1; 9 nucleotides align to TRBD1. CDR1 is SGDLS, CDR2 YYNGEE, per germline. V was pared by 4 bases and J by 8 bases, with 12 bases of the junction left unmatched. The CDR3 has 15 amino acids. In DNA, the CDR3 is TGTGCCAGCAGCCCTCGAACGGACAGGGGAAAAGAAGCTTTCTTT. Amino acids: CASSPRTDRGKEAFF.

The chain recombines TRBV4-3 with TRBJ2-3; 8 positions agree with TRBD1. This CDR3 comprises 20 residues. Germline assignment: CDR1 LGHNA and CDR2 YSLEER. The trim removed 0 bases at V and 1 base at J, leaving 15 bases unmatched. The CDR3 DNA reads as TGCGCCAGCAGCCAAGACCTCGAGACAGGGGCGTCGTGGGGCACAGATACGCAGTATTTT. It yields the protein CASSQDLETGASWGTDTQYF.

The chain combines TRBV18 with TRBJ1-1; tentative D call: TRBD1 (6 bases). V dropped 4 bases and J dropped 5 bases, with 11 bases sitting between them. Germline lookup yields CDR1 KGHSH and CDR2 LQKENI. The CDR3 totals 13 residues. CDR3: CASSLNDRTEAFF. As DNA, the CDR3 is TGTGCCAGCTCACTTAACGACAGGACTGAAGCTTTCTTT.

This sequence joins TRBV30 and TRBJ2-1, with 10 bases matching TRBD2. Germline assignment: CDR1 GTSNPN and CDR2 SVGIG (reference sequence). The CDR3 is made up of 15 amino acids. The ends lost 0 bases at V and 9 bases at J; junction bases unmatched: 8. The CDR3 region is CAWSVSGGATVEQFF. The CDR3 DNA is TGTGCCTGGAGTGTAAGCGGGGGGGCAACCGTTGAGCAGTTCTTC.

This clone appeared a single time. This chain connects TRBV5-1 to TRBJ2-6, with a weak D call TRBD1 (6 bases). The CDR3 spans 18 residues. V was trimmed by 0 bases and J by 0 bases, leaving 13 bases between them. Germline loops: CDR1 SGHRS, CDR2 YFSETQ. CDR3 coding DNA: TGCGCCAGCAGCTTGGAGACAGGCAGGTTCTCTGGGGCCAACGTCCTGACTTTC. Its translation: CASSLETGRFSGANVLTF.

Regarding this clone: Possible read error: a much larger clone is one base away. The V call is TRBV6-2 or TRBV6-3, the J call TRBJ1-1; D is perhaps TRBD1 (5 bases). This CDR3 spans 13 amino acids. Germline loops: CDR1 MNHEY, CDR2 SVGEGT. V lost 6 bases and J lost 1, with 9 bases in between. This CDR3 is CASSSTENTEAFF. The DNA of the CDR3 is TGTGCCAGCAGCTCGACAGAGAACACTGAAGCTTTCTTT.

The DNA of the CDR3 is TGTGCCAGCAGACATACAGGGTACCCTGGCTACACCTTC. It codes for CASRHTGYPGYTF. The chain couples TRBV11-2 to TRBJ1-2; TRBD1 is a possible D gene (6 bases). This CDR3 is built from 13 residues. The germline V gene encodes CDR1 SGHAT and CDR2 FQNNGV. The V and J ends lost 6 bases and 7 bases respectively, with 15 bases between them.

This clone was detected a few times. V and J are TRBV9 and TRBJ1-1; a weak D match, TRBD1 (5 bases). Germline CDR1 SGDLS, CDR2 YYNGEE. There are 13 residues in the CDR3. V was trimmed by 2 bases and J by 6 bases, leaving 11 bases between them. In DNA form, the CDR3 reads TGTGCCAGCAGCGTCGTGGGAGGGGCTGAAGCTTTCTTT. Its protein is CASSVVGGAEAFF. The whole variable domain, remainder taken from reference TRBV9 and TRBJ1-1, is DSGVTQTPKHLITATGQRVTLRCSPRSGDLSVYWYQQSLDQGLQFLIQYYNGEERAKGNILERFSAQQFPDLHSELNLSSLELGDSALYFCASSVVGGAEAFFGQGTRLTVV.

This chain uses TRBV9 with TRBJ1-1, with 7 bases identical to TRBD1. This CDR3 has 16 residues. Germline assignment: CDR1 SGDLS and CDR2 YYNGEE. V trimming: 1 base; J trimming: 7 bases; junction bases outside the gene matches: 13. CDR3 sequence: CASSVSAEGAAGEAFF. The CDR3 region has the DNA TGTGCCAGCAGCGTATCCGCGGAGGGGGCCGCGGGTGAAGCTTTCTTT. Full variable domain (missing parts from reference TRBV9 and TRBJ1-1): DSGVTQTPKHLITATGQRVTLRCSPRSGDLSVYWYQQSLDQGLQFLIQYYNGEERAKGNILERFSAQQFPDLHSELNLSSLELGDSALYFCASSVSAEGAAGEAFFGQGTRLTVV.

The genes are TRBV30 and TRBJ1-1, with unresolved D. Trimming took 0 bases from V and 7 from J, leaving 9 bases between them. In germline, CDR1 is GTSNPN, CDR2 SVGIG (reference sequence). CDR3 length equals 12 residues. CDR3 nucleotide sequence: TGTGCCTGGAGTGTCTCACCCTATGAAGCTTTCTTT. Translation: CAWSVSPYEAFF.

This clone occurred once. The V and J genes are TRBV6-5 and TRBJ1-5, with D hard to call. V was clipped by 8 bases and J by 3 bases, with 11 bases between them. Germline V gene sequence: CDR1 MNHEY, CDR2 SVGAGI. This CDR3 is built from 13 residues. DNA for the CDR3: TGTGCCAGCTCCCCGAGGGACAATCAGCCCCAGCATTTT. Protein product: CASSPRDNQPQHF.

V usage is TRBV5-1 and J usage is TRBJ2-1; 8 positions match TRBD1. Germline CDR1 reads SGHRS; CDR2 reads YFSETQ. The CDR3 extends over 17 amino acids. V lost 2 bases, J lost 5 bases, and 12 bases stayed unmatched. CDR3 sequence: CASSFQRNRGADNEQFF. The CDR3 DNA reads as TGCGCCAGCAGCTTCCAAAGAAACAGGGGGGCGGACAATGAGCAGTTCTTC.

This clone was seen just once. The chain uses TRBV19 and TRBJ1-1, with a weak D call TRBD1 (5 bases). The CDR3 totals 15 residues. Germline V gene sequence: CDR1 LNHDA, CDR2 SQIVND (reference sequence). Trimming removed 7 bases from V and 2 bases from J, with 17 bases in between. Here the CDR3 reads CASTPYFGGNTEAFF. The CDR3 nucleotides are TGTGCCAGTACCCCCTATTTCGGGGGAAACACTGAAGCTTTCTTT. The whole variable domain, filled in from reference TRBV19 and TRBJ1-1, reads DGGITQSPKYLFRKEGQNVTLSCEQNLNHDAMYWYRQDPGQGLRLIYYSQIVNDFQKGDIAEGYSVSREKKESFPLTVTSAQKNPTAFYLCASTPYFGGNTEAFFGQGTRLTVV.

This chain connects TRBV9 to TRBJ2-7, with a tentative D call TRBD1 (6 bases). Per the germline V gene, CDR1 is SGDLS and CDR2 is YYNGEE. The CDR3 is 16 amino acids. V lost 5 bases, J lost 1 base, and 19 bases lay in between. CDR3 loop: CASSPNRAPLSYEQYF. CDR3 nucleotide sequence: TGTGCCAGCAGTCCGAACAGGGCGCCCCTTTCCTACGAGCAGTACTTC.

This clone was recorded a few times. This chain connects TRBV5-6 to TRBJ2-3; 10 nucleotides agree with TRBD2. Germline V CDR1 and CDR2: SGHDT, YYEEEE. CDR3 length: 16 amino acids. After removal of 3 bases from V and 1 base from J, the junction contained 5 bases not matched to a gene. CDR3 DNA: TGTGCCAGCAGCTCCCTCACTAGCGGGGGCACAGATACGCAGTATTTT. The encoded protein is CASSSLTSGGTDTQYF.